The clone carrying this T cell receptor (beta chain) was counted at least ten times. What it binds is not known. The sample originates from a study of early T cells in non-severe SARS-CoV-2 infection. Study information: Sequencing targeted bulk RNA from unsorted whole blood, leaving chains unpaired.

In the library, individual cDNA molecules carried attached unique molecular identifiers. MiXCR, applied by TCRdb to the 5' RACE reads, yields one record per CDR3 protein. The table records about 56,000 distinct CDR3 sequences, about 11% of them present only once. This CDR3 has 16 residues. CDR1 and CDR2 (germline): DFQATT, SNEGSKA (reference sequence). Trimming left V 2 bases short and J 0 bases short, with 14 bases between. Overall study findings and caveats: VDJdb matches were skewed toward anti-spike CD8 T cell responses.

This chain links TRBV20-1 with TRBJ2-1; unclear D gene. The sequence came from an adult who was a healthcare worker with PCR-confirmed SARS-CoV-2 infection or an uninfected control (not recorded which). Sequenced sample: whole blood. The CDR3 coding sequence is TGCAGTGCTAGAACAGTCTCCCTAAGCTCCTACAATGAGCAGTTCTTC. Protein product: CSARTVSLSSYNEQFF.